The source of this T cell receptor beta chain is a study of regulatory T cells in long-lasting Graves disease. Study results and caveats: Persistent Graves' patients had lower TCR diversity than newly diagnosed ones. Preferential use of TRBV28, TRBJ1-2 and TRBJ2-5 was seen in persistent disease.

The CDR3 is made up of 14 amino acids. Trimming at V came to 3 bases and at J to 6 bases, leaving 7 bases not matched to a gene. Germline CDR1 reads SGHTA; CDR2 reads FQGNSA. Many counts were recorded for this clonotype. The antigen remains unidentified. Time point defined: newly diagnosed GD, antithyroid drugs for less than 3 months. From RNA extracted from PBMCs, the TCR library was made. One endocrinology department in Xi'an, China, was where patients came from. The collection involved drawing roughly 9.1 milliliters of peripheral blood into EDTA tubes. Assembly of TCR beta libraries relied on iRepertoire HTBI primers together with Arm-PCR of CDR3 regions. Each CDR3 protein is one row after TCRdb ran MiXCR on the multiplex PCR reads. The table lists about 220,000 distinct CDR3 sequences, around 16% of them singletons.

This chain connects TRBV7-2 to TRBJ2-7; 8 nucleotides agree with TRBD2. This material consisted of peripheral blood mononuclear cells (PBMCs), taken at new diagnosis, from a patient treated with antithyroid drugs. This receptor was identified in a female donor with Graves disease. As DNA, the CDR3 is TGTGCCAGCAGCTTTTCGTCTGCGGGGGGCGAGCAGTACTTC. Its protein is CASSFSSAGGEQYF. The full variable domain, rest sourced from reference TRBV7-2 and TRBJ2-7, is GAGVSQSPSNKVTEKGKDVELRCDPISGHTALYWYRQSLGQGLEFLIYFQGNSAPDKSGLPSDRFSAERTGGSVSTLTIQRTQQEDSAVYLCASSFSSAGGEQYFGPGTRLTVT.